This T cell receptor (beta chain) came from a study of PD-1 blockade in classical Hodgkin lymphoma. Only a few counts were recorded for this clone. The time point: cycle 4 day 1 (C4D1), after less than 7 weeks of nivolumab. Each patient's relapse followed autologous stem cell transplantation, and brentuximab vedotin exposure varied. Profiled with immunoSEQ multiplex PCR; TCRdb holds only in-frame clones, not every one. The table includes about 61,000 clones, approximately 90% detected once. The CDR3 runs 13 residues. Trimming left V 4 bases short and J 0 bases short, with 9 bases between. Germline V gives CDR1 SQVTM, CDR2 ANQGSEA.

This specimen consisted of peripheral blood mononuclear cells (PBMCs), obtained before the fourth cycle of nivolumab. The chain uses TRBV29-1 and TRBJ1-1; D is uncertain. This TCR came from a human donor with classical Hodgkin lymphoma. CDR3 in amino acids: CSVGFGLNTEAFF. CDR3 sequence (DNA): TGCAGCGTTGGTTTCGGGCTGAACACTGAAGCTTTCTTT.